The 19 T cell receptor beta chains below were found in one sample sequenced in a study of T cell responses to AZD1222 COVID-19 vaccine. Measured with immunoSEQ multiplex PCR; TCRdb has only the in-frame clones, and not every one. The sample lists some 150,000 clones; about 90% were seen once. Sequenced material: peripheral blood, taken on day 0 of MenACWY control vaccination. The receptors originated from an adult in good health.

The chain has TRBV25-1 and TRBJ1-1, with D uncertain. In germline, CDR1 is MGHDK, CDR2 SYGVNS. This CDR3 spans 15 amino acids. V was cut by 1 base and J by 4 bases, with 13 bases left in between. CDR3 bases: TGTGCCAGCAGTGAATTTGGCGCAAAACGCACTGAAGCTTTCTTT. Translated: CASSEFGAKRTEAFF.

The V and J genes are TRBV6-5 and TRBJ2-7; 9 positions agree with TRBD1. Germline V lookup: CDR1 MNHEY, CDR2 SVGAGI. The CDR3 runs 15 residues. The J segment lost 2 bases and the V segment lost 6 bases, leaving 8 bases of the junction unmatched. The CDR3 loop is CASSKEGQGTYEQYF. Here the CDR3 DNA reads TGTGCCAGCAGCAAAGAGGGACAGGGTACCTACGAGCAGTACTTC.

This chain links TRBV2 with TRBJ2-5; 9 bases are shared with TRBD1. The CDR3 runs 15 residues. Germline CDR1 reads SNHLY; CDR2 reads FYNNEI. V lost 6 bases to trimming and J lost 2 bases; unmatched junction nucleotides: 7. The CDR3 protein is CASSYGTGTQETQYF. In DNA form, the CDR3 reads TGTGCCAGCAGCTACGGGACAGGGACACAAGAGACCCAGTACTTC.

The rearrangement links TRBV19 to TRBJ2-7; D unclear. In germline, CDR1 is LNHDA, CDR2 SQIVND (reference sequence). This CDR3 contains 9 residues. CDR3 loop: CVPIRVQYF. The CDR3 region has the DNA TGTGTCCCCATACGAGTGCAGTACTTC.

The chain joins TRBV27 to TRBJ2-1; D remains unclear. This CDR3 contains 13 residues. Germline V gene sequence: CDR1 MNHEY, CDR2 SMNVEV (reference sequence). V dropped 6 bases and J dropped 4 bases, with 10 bases sitting between them. In nucleotides, the CDR3 is TGTGCCAGCAGCAGGCCAGGATACAATGAGCAGTTCTTC. It is translated as CASSRPGYNEQFF.

The V gene is TRBV18, the J gene TRBJ2-5; D is tentatively TRBD1 or TRBD2 (5 bases each). Germline V CDR1 and CDR2: KGHSH, LQKENI. This CDR3 comprises 15 residues. Trimming took off 3 bases at V and 2 bases at J, with 13 bases between the two ends. CDR3 DNA sequence: TGTGCCAGCTCACCGTGGTTTGGGGGTCAAGAGACCCAGTACTTC. Amino acids: CASSPWFGGQETQYF.

This clone was counted between two and nine times. The chain is built from TRBV28 and TRBJ2-5; tentative D call: TRBD1 (7 bases). Trimming shortened V by 8 bases and J by 5 bases, and 18 bases separated the two germline ends. Germline values: CDR1 MDHEN, CDR2 SYDVKM. The CDR3 consists of 14 residues. CDR3 residues: CASLPGGTLETQYF. CDR3 sequence (DNA): TGTGCCAGCCTCCCAGGGGGGACGTTGGAGACCCAGTACTTC.

For this clone: The DNA is left out, because the CDR3 cannot be placed on it with certainty; the CDR3 is given as TCRdb lists it. This chain uses TRBV15 with TRBJ2-7. Germline V gene lookup returns CDR1 LNHNV and CDR2 YYDKDF (reference sequence). The length of the CDR3 is 15 amino acids, counting both ends. CDR3 loop: CATSSGYEQYFGQYF.

This chain links TRBV19 with TRBJ1-2; TRBD1 agrees at 9 bases. The CDR3 has 15 residues. V trimming: 4 bases; J trimming: 4 bases; junction bases outside the gene matches: 7. The germline V gene encodes CDR1 LNHDA and CDR2 SQIVND (reference sequence). The CDR3 DNA sequence: TGTGCCAGTAGTACTACGCGACAGGGGGTCTATGGCTACACCTTC. It specifies CASSTTRQGVYGYTF.

The genes are TRBV6-1 and TRBJ1-1; TRBD1 might be the D (6 bases). Trimming removed 4 bases from V and 0 bases from J, with 21 bases in between. CDR1 is MNHNS, CDR2 SASEGT, per germline. This CDR3 has 18 residues. CDR3 coding DNA: TGTGCCAGCAGTGCCCGACACAACAGGGAGTCCTTGAACACTGAAGCTTTCTTT. It codes for CASSARHNRESLNTEAFF.

This chain uses TRBV28 with TRBJ1-4, with 8 positions matching TRBD1. CDR1 and CDR2 from the germline V gene are MDHEN and SYDVKM. V was clipped by 5 bases and J by 0 bases; unmatched bases: 5. The CDR3 contains 16 residues. CDR3 in DNA: TGTGCCAGCAGTGCGACAGGGGAAGCAACTAATGAAAAACTGTTTTTT. This gives the protein CASSATGEATNEKLFF. Supplemented by reference TRBV28 and TRBJ1-4, the full variable domain reads DVKVTQSSRYLVKRTGEKVFLECVQDMDHENMFWYRQDPGLGLRLIYFSYDVKMKEKGDIPEGYSVSREKKERFSLILESASTNQTSMYLCASSATGEATNEKLFFGSGTQLSVL.

The V gene is TRBV19, the J gene TRBJ2-1, with 8 positions matching TRBD2. V gave up 9 bases and J gave up 3 bases; unmatched junction bases: 4. CDR3 length: 13 residues. In germline, CDR1 is LNHDA, CDR2 SQIVND (reference sequence). CDR3 amino acids: CASGTRNYNEQFF. CDR3 DNA: TGTGCCAGCGGGACTAGGAACTACAATGAGCAGTTCTTC.

V is TRBV12-5 and J is TRBJ2-1; either TRBD1 or TRBD2 may supply D (7 bases each). The CDR3 has 13 residues. The germline V gene has CDR1 LGHNT and CDR2 FRNRAP. Trimming shortened V by 9 bases and J by 7 bases, and 16 bases separated the two germline ends. The CDR3 DNA reads TGTGCTAGCCAGGGGGACTACGAGAATGAGCAGTTCTTC. This sequence encodes CASQGDYENEQFF.

This clone came up once. The chain couples TRBV27 to TRBJ2-5; D may correspond to TRBD1 or TRBD2 (7 bases each). The germline CDR1 and CDR2 sequences are MNHEY and SMNVEV (reference sequence). V lost 5 bases and J 5 bases, leaving 18 bases between the germline ends. CDR3 length equals 15 residues. The CDR3 protein is CASSIKQGRGETQYF. The CDR3 DNA reads as TGTGCCAGCAGTATAAAACAGGGGAGGGGGGAGACCCAGTACTTC.

The chain carries TRBV19 and TRBJ1-1, with 10 bases identical to TRBD1. V lost 7 bases, J lost 0 bases, and 8 bases stayed unmatched. Per the germline V gene, CDR1 is LNHDA and CDR2 is SQIVND (reference sequence). The CDR3 is 16 amino acids. CDR3: CASIVGTGVLNTEAFF. The DNA of the CDR3 is TGTGCCAGTATCGTCGGGACAGGGGTGCTGAACACTGAAGCTTTCTTT.

This rearrangement joins TRBV21-1 to TRBJ1-2. TRBV21-1 is marked as a pseudogene. This CDR3 spans 16 amino acids. CDR3 bases: TGTGCCAGCAGCAAAAAAAGCCGGGGGGCGAACTATGGCTACACCTTC. It specifies CASSKKSRGANYGYTF.

V and J are TRBV11-3 and TRBJ1-2; 7 positions agree with TRBD1. The germline CDR1 and CDR2 sequences are SGHNT and YENEEA. The CDR3 loop spans 12 amino acids. With 10 bases clipped from V and 6 bases from J, the junction kept 8 bases outside the gene matches. This CDR3 reads CATTFDRDGYTF. CDR3 in DNA: TGTGCCACCACTTTTGACAGGGATGGCTACACCTTC.

This clone has more than one count but fewer than ten. The chain is built from TRBV7-9 and TRBJ1-2; no definite D call. Trimming took 5 bases from V and 1 from J, leaving 8 bases between them. The CDR3 consists of 13 residues. Germline-derived CDR1 and CDR2 are SEHNR and FQNEAQ (reference sequence). CDR3 loop: CASSPPINYGYTF. The DNA of the CDR3 is TGTGCCAGCAGCCCCCCCATTAACTATGGCTACACCTTC.

The gene calls are TRBV29-1 and TRBJ1-2, with TRBD1 matching over 7 bases. The V gene end was trimmed by 6 bases and the J gene end by 4 bases; junction bases not matched to a gene: 20. Germline V gene sequence: CDR1 SQVTM, CDR2 ANQGSEA. This CDR3 is built from 17 residues. The DNA of the CDR3 is TGCAGCGTCTTGGGGTCAATTCCGGGACAGCTTTCCTATGGCTACACCTTC. Translation: CSVLGSIPGQLSYGYTF.